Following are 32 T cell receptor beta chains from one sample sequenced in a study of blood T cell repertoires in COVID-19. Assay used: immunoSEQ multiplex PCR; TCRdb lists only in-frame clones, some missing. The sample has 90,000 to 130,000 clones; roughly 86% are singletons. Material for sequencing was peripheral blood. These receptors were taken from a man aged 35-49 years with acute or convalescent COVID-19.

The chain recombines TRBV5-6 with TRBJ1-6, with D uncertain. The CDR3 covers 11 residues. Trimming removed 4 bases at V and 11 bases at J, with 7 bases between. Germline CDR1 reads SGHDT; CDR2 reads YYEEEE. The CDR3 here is CASSDFAPLHF. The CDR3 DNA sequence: TGTGCCAGCAGCGACTTTGCACCCCTCCACTTT.

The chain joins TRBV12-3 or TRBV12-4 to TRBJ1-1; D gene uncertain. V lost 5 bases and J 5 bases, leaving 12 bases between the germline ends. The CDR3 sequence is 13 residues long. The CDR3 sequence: CASSPSRRTEAFF. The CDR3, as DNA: TGTGCCAGCAGTCCGAGTCGTCGGACTGAAGCTTTCTTT.

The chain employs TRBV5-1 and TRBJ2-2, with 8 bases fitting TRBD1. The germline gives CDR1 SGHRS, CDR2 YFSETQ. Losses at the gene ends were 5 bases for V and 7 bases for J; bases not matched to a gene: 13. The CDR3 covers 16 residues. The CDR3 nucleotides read TGCGCCAGCAGTGCCATGGAACAGGGGGAGGTCGGGGAGCTGTTTTTT. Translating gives CASSAMEQGEVGELFF.

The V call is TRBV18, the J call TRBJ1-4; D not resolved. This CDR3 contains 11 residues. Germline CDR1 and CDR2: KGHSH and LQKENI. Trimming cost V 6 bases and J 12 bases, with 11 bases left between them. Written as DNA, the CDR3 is TGTGCCAGCTCGAGCCTCGGGGAACTGTTTTTT. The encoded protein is CASSSLGELFF.

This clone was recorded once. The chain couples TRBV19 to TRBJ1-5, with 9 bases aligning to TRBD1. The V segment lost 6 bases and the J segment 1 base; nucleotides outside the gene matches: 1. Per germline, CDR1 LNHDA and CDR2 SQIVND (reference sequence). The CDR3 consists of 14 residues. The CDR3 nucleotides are TGTGCCAGTAGGACAGGGGGGAGCAATCAGCCCCAGCATTTT. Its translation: CASRTGGSNQPQHF.

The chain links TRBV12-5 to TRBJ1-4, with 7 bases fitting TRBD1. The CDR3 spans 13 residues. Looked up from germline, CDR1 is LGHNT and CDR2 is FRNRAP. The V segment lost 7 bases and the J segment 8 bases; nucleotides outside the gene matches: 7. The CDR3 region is CASALTGSEKLFF. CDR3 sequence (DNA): TGTGCTAGTGCCTTGACAGGGTCAGAAAAACTGTTTTTT.

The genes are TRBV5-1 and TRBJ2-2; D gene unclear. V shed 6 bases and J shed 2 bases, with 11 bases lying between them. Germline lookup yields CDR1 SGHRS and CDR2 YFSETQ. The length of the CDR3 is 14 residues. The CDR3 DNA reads TGCGCCAGCACCCCGCGGCAAAACACCGGGGAGCTGTTTTTT. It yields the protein CASTPRQNTGELFF.

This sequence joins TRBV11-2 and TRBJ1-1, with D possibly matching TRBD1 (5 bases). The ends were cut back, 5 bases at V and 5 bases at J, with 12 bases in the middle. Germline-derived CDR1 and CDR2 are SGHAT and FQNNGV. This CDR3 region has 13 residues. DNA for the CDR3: TGTGCCAGCAGCCAACAGGAGGGAACTGAAGCTTTCTTT. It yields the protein CASSQQEGTEAFF.

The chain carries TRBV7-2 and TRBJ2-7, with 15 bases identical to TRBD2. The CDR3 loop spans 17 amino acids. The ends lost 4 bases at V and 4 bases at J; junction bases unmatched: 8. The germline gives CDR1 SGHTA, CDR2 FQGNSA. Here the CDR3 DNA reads TGTGCCAGCAGCTACGGACTAGCGGGGGGGTCTTTGTACGAGCAGTACTTC. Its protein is CASSYGLAGGSLYEQYF.

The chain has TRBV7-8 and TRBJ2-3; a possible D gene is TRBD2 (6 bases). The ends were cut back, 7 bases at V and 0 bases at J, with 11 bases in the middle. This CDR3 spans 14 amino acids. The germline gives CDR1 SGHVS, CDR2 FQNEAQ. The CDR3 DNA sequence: TGTGCCAGCAACAAAGCGGGTAGCACAGATACGCAGTATTTT. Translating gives CASNKAGSTDTQYF.

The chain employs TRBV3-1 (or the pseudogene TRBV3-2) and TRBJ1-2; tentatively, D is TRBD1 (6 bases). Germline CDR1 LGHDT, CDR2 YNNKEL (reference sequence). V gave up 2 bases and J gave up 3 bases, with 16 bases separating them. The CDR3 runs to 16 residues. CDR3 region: CASSQRKGQGHYGYTF. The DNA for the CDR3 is TGTGCCAGCAGCCAAAGGAAGGGACAAGGGCACTATGGCTACACCTTC.

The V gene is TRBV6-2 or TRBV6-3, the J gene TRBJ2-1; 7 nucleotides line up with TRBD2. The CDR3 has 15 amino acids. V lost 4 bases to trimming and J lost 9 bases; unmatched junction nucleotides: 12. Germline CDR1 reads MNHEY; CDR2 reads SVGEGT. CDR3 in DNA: TGTGCCAGCAGTTCCGGACTAGGTGGCCGGGGTGAGCAGTTCTTC. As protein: CASSSGLGGRGEQFF.

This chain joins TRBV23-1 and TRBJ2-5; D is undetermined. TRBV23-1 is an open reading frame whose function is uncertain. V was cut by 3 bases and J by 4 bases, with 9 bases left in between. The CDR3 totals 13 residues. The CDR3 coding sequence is TGCGCCAGCAGTCAGCGGAACCCAGAGACCCAGTACTTC. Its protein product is CASSQRNPETQYF.

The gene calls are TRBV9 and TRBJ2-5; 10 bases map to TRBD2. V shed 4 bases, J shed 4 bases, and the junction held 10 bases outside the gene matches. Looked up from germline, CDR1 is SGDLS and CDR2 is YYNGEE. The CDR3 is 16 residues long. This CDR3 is CASSLGAGGEVETQYF. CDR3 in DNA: TGTGCCAGCAGCCTCGGAGCGGGAGGGGAGGTAGAGACCCAGTACTTC.

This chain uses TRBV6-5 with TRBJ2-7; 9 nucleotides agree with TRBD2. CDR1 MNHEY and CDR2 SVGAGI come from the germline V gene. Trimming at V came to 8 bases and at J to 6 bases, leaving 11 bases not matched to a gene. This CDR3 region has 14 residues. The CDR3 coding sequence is TGTGCCAGCCGGGGTAGCGGGGGACGTGGCGAGCAGTACTTC. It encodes CASRGSGGRGEQYF.

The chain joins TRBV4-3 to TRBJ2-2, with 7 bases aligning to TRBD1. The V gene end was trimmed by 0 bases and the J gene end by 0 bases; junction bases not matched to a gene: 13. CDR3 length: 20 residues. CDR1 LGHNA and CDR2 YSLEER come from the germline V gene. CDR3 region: CASSQDNLGYGTANTGELFF. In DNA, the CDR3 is TGCGCCAGCAGCCAAGATAACTTGGGTTATGGGACAGCGAACACCGGGGAGCTGTTTTTT.

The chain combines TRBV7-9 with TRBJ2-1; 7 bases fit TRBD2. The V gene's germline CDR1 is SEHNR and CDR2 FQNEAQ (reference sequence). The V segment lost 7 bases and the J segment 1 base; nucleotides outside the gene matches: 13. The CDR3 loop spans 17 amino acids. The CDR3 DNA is TGTGCCAGCACCCAAGGGGCGGGAGTGAGATCCTACAATGAGCAGTTCTTC. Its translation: CASTQGAGVRSYNEQFF.

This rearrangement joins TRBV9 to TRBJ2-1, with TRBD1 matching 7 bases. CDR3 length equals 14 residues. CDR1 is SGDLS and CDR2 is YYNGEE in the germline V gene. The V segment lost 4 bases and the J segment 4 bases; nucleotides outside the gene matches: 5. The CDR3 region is CASSPETGYNEQFF. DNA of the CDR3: TGTGCCAGCAGCCCAGAGACAGGGTACAATGAGCAGTTCTTC.

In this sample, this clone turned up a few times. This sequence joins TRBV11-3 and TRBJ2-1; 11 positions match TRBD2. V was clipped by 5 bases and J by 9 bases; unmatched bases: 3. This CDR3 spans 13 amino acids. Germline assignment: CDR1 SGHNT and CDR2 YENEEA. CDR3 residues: CASSGTSGSEQFF. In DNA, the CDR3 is TGTGCCAGCAGCGGGACTAGCGGCTCTGAGCAGTTCTTC.

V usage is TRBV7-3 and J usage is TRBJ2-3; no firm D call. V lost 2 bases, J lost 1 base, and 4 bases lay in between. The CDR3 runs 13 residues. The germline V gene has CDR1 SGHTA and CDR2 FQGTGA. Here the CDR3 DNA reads TGTGCCAGCAGCTTACAGGGCACAGATACGCAGTATTTT. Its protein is CASSLQGTDTQYF.

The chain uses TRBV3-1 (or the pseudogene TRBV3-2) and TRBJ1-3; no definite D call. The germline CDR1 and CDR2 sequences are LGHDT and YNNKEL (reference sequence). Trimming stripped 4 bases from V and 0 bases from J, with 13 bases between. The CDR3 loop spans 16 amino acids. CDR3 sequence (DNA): TGTGCCAGCAGCCCCTCGTCCGTTTTCTCTGGAAACACCATATATTTT. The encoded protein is CASSPSSVFSGNTIYF.

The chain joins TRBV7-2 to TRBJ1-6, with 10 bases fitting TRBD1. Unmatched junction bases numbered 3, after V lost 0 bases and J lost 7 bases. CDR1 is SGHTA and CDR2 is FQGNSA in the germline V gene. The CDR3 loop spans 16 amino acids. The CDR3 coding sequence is TGTGCCAGCAGCTTAGCGACAGGGGGCGGGAATTCACCCCTCCACTTT. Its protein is CASSLATGGGNSPLHF. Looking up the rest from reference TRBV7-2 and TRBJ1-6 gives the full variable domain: GAGVSQSPSNKVTEKGKDVELRCDPISGHTALYWYRQSLGQGLEFLIYFQGNSAPDKSGLPSDRFSAERTGGSVSTLTIQRTQQEDSAVYLCASSLATGGGNSPLHFGNGTRLTVT.

The CDR3 loop reads CASSLGPGAGANVLTF. CDR3 coding DNA: TGTGCCAGCAGCTTAGGTCCGGGGGCTGGGGCCAACGTCCTGACTTTC. V and J are TRBV11-2 and TRBJ2-6, with D possibly matching TRBD2 (6 bases). CDR3 length: 16 residues. V gave up 1 base and J gave up 2 bases, with 9 bases separating them. Per germline, CDR1 SGHAT and CDR2 FQNNGV. Looking up the rest from reference TRBV11-2 and TRBJ2-6 gives the full variable domain: EAGVAQSPRYKIIEKRQSVAFWCNPISGHATLYWYQQILGQGPKLLIQFQNNGVVDDSQLPKDRFSAERLKGVDSTLKIQPAKLEDSAVYLCASSLGPGAGANVLTFGAGSRLTVL.

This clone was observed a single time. The CDR3 reads CASSLGQGFLYEQYF. CDR3 sequence (DNA): TGTGCCAGCAGCTTAGGACAGGGCTTCCTCTACGAGCAGTACTTC. The V and J genes are TRBV7-2 and TRBJ2-7, with 7 bases fitting TRBD1. With 1 base clipped from V and 3 bases from J, the junction kept 6 bases outside the gene matches. CDR1 and CDR2 (germline): SGHTA, FQGNSA. The CDR3 is 15 residues long.

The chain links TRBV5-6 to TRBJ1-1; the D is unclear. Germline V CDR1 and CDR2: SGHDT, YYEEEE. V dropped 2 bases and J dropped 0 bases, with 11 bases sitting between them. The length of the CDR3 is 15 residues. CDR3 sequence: CASSFGRTMNTEAFF. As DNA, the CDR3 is TGTGCCAGCAGCTTTGGGCGTACCATGAACACTGAAGCTTTCTTT.

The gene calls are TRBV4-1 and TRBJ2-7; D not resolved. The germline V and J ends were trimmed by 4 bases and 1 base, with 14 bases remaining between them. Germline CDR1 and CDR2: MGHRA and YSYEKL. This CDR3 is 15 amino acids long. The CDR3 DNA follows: TGCGCCAGCAGCCTTGGCGCGGCCGGTTCCTACGAGCAGTACTTC. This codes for CASSLGAAGSYEQYF.

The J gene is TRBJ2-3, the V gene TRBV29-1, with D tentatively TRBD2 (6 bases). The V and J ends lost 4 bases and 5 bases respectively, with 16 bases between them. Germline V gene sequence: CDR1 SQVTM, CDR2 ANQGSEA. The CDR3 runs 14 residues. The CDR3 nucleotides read TGCAGCGTTGTGGGGAGGCCTAGGGGAGATACGCAGTATTTT. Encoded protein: CSVVGRPRGDTQYF.

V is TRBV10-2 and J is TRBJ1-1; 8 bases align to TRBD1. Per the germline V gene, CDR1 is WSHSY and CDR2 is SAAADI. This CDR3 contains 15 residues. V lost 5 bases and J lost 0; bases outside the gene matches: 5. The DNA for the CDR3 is TGCGCCAGCAGTCCACGGACAGGGATGAACACTGAAGCTTTCTTT. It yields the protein CASSPRTGMNTEAFF.

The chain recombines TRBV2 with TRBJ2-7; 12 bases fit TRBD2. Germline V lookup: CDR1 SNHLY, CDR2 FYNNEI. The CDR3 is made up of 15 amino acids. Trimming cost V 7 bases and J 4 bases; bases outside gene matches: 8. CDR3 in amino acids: CASNQLAGGRYEQYF. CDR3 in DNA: TGTGCCAGCAACCAACTAGCGGGAGGCCGATACGAGCAGTACTTC.

The CDR3, as DNA: TGTGCCAGCAGCTCCCTGGAGCGAAGTGAAGCTTTCTTT. Translated: CASSSLERSEAFF. The rearrangement links TRBV11-1 to TRBJ1-1; D is unresolved. The CDR3 totals 13 residues. Germline V CDR1 and CDR2: SGHAT, FQDESV (reference sequence). V lost 4 bases and J lost 7, with 13 bases in between.

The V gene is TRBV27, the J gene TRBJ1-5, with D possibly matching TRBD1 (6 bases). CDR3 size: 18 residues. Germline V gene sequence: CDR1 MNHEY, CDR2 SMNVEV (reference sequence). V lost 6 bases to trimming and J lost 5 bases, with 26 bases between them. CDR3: CASSPPPLQTGRYQPQHF. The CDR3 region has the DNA TGTGCCAGCAGCCCTCCCCCGCTCCAGACAGGCCGGTATCAGCCCCAGCATTTT.

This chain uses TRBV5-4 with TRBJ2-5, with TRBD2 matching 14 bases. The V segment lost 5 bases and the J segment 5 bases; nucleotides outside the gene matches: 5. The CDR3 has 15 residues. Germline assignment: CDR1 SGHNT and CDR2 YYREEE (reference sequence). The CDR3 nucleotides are TGTGCCAGCAGTTTACGGACTAGCGGGAGGGAGACCCAGTACTTC. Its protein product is CASSLRTSGRETQYF.